One sample yielded the 14 T cell receptor beta chains listed below, sequenced in a study of cytomegalovirus exposure and HLA in healthy donors. With 60 Vbeta and 13 Jbeta primers, the PCR was carried out. TCRdb keeps only in-frame clones here, not all; method: immunoSEQ multiplex PCR. The data contain tens of thousands of clones, around four fifths of them seen just once; the ten biggest clones take up 2.5% to 3.5%. Sequences were obtained from PBMCs. These receptors all come from a man in his fifties in good health and CMV-seronegative.

V and J are TRBV7-9 and TRBJ2-3; the D is unclear. Germline lookup yields CDR1 SEHNR and CDR2 FQNEAQ (reference sequence). The CDR3 length is 13 residues. V lost 7 bases and J 1 base, leaving 9 bases between the germline ends. As DNA, the CDR3 is TGTGCCAGCACGTGGGCCCGCACAGATACGCAGTATTTT. It is translated as CASTWARTDTQYF.

This chain connects TRBV19 to TRBJ1-2, with D possibly matching TRBD1 (6 bases). The V and J ends lost 3 bases and 7 bases respectively, with 9 bases between them. CDR1 LNHDA and CDR2 SQIVND come from the germline V gene (reference sequence). The CDR3 loop spans 12 amino acids. The CDR3: CASSIPGAGYTF. Here the CDR3 DNA reads TGTGCCAGTAGTATCCCAGGGGCTGGCTACACCTTC.

This chain joins TRBV5-4 and TRBJ2-7, with D tentatively TRBD1 (6 bases). The ends were cut back, 4 bases at V and 1 base at J, with 12 bases in the middle. There are 14 residues in the CDR3. Germline assignment: CDR1 SGHNT and CDR2 YYREEE (reference sequence). The CDR3 reads CASSPQGMSYEQYF. CDR3 in DNA: TGTGCCAGCAGCCCTCAGGGGATGTCCTACGAGCAGTACTTC.

This clone was observed a few times. The V and J genes are TRBV19 and TRBJ1-6, with 7 bases lining up with TRBD1. Losses at the gene ends were 2 bases for V and 10 bases for J; bases not matched to a gene: 11. Germline CDR1 LNHDA, CDR2 SQIVND (reference sequence). This CDR3 has 16 residues. In nucleotides, the CDR3 is TGTGCCAGTAGTATAAAAGTTGGTCAGGGGGAGTCACCCCTCCACTTT. Its protein product is CASSIKVGQGESPLHF.

J is TRBJ2-2 and V is TRBV7-9; possibly TRBD2 for D (5 bases). Germline V lookup: CDR1 SEHNR, CDR2 FQNEAQ (reference sequence). V lost 6 bases, J lost 0 bases, and 5 bases lay in between. There are 13 residues in the CDR3. For the CDR3, the DNA is TGTGCCAGCAGGGGAGCGAACACCGGGGAGCTGTTTTTT. It encodes CASRGANTGELFF.

The rearrangement links TRBV6-6 to TRBJ2-3; D may be TRBD2 (6 bases). The CDR3 spans 15 residues. The ends were cut back, 7 bases at V and 1 base at J, with 15 bases in the middle. Germline CDR1 is MNHNY and CDR2 is SVGAGI (reference sequence). The DNA of the CDR3 is TGTGCCAGCAATAGGCCGGGACTCCGCACAGATACGCAGTATTTT. This translates into CASNRPGLRTDTQYF.

V and J are TRBV18 and TRBJ2-5; weak D call: TRBD2 (6 bases). V dropped 9 bases and J dropped 2 bases, with 19 bases sitting between them. Germline lookup yields CDR1 KGHSH and CDR2 LQKENI. The CDR3 is made up of 15 amino acids. CDR3 coding DNA: TGTGCCAGTTCCACGGGCGGGGAGCAACAAGAGACCCAGTACTTC. It encodes CASSTGGEQQETQYF.

The chain couples TRBV7-9 to TRBJ2-5; TRBD1 aligns across 10 bases. V shed 4 bases and J 4 bases; nucleotides not matched to a gene: 9. This CDR3 has 16 amino acids. CDR1 and CDR2 from the germline V gene are SEHNR and FQNEAQ (reference sequence). Here the CDR3 reads CASSSPGTGVGETQYF. Written as DNA, the CDR3 is TGTGCCAGCAGCTCCCCCGGGACAGGGGTAGGAGAGACCCAGTACTTC.

This clone was detected a few times. The chain joins TRBV5-8 to TRBJ1-1; TRBD1 matches at 7 bases. From germline, CDR1 is SGHTS and CDR2 YDEGEE. This CDR3 has 15 residues. The V and J ends lost 0 bases and 4 bases, in that order; junction bases with no gene match: 6. The CDR3 region has the DNA TGTGCCAGCAGCTTGGATGACAGGGTACGCACTGAAGCTTTCTTT. Translated: CASSLDDRVRTEAFF.

The chain carries TRBV30 and TRBJ1-1; D is unresolved. CDR1 GTSNPN and CDR2 SVGIG come from the germline V gene (reference sequence). The CDR3 runs 12 residues. Trimming took off 5 bases at V and 1 base at J, with 8 bases between the two ends. CDR3 sequence: CAWDFENTEAFF. For the CDR3, the DNA is TGTGCCTGGGACTTTGAGAACACTGAAGCTTTCTTT.

The chain joins TRBV11-3 to TRBJ2-3, with 9 bases aligning to TRBD2. Germline V gene lookup returns CDR1 SGHNT and CDR2 YENEEA. V dropped 3 bases and J dropped 5; count of bases not matched to a gene: 3. The CDR3 runs to 14 residues. CDR3 region: CASSFSGGVDTQYF. The CDR3 region has the DNA TGTGCCAGCAGCTTTAGCGGGGGAGTAGATACGCAGTATTTT.

The chain employs TRBV6-8 and TRBJ1-6, with 12 bases aligning to TRBD1. The V and J ends lost 6 bases and 4 bases, in that order; junction bases with no gene match: 13. This CDR3 has 19 amino acids. CDR1 MNHGY and CDR2 SAAAGT come from the germline V gene. CDR3 sequence reads: CASRGDRGQVYVYNSPLHF. CDR3 bases: TGTGCCAGCAGGGGGGACAGGGGGCAAGTGTACGTTTATAATTCACCCCTCCACTTT.

The chain couples TRBV7-6 to TRBJ1-1; TRBD1 matches 10 bases. V lost 2 bases, J lost 1 base, and 4 bases stayed unmatched. The CDR3 sequence is 16 residues long. Germline V gene data show CDR1 as SGHVS and CDR2 as FNYEAQ. The CDR3 region is CASSLPTGGPNTEAFF. CDR3 bases: TGTGCCAGCAGCTTACCGACAGGGGGCCCGAACACTGAAGCTTTCTTT.

The chain employs TRBV27 and TRBJ1-5, with D possibly TRBD1 on 5 matching bases. Germline values: CDR1 MNHEY, CDR2 SMNVEV (reference sequence). The CDR3 has 14 amino acids. Deletions cut 4 bases from V and 0 bases from J, with 7 bases between. The CDR3, as DNA: TGTGCCAGCAGTTCAGGGAATAGCAATCAGCCCCAGCATTTT. Its translation: CASSSGNSNQPQHF.